One and the same sample provided the 17 T cell receptor beta chains below, sequenced in a study of early T cells in non-severe SARS-CoV-2 infection. TCRdb reanalysed the 5' RACE reads using MiXCR and keeps one entry per CDR3 protein. Among some 77,000 distinct CDR3 sequences listed, approximately 5% were seen once. The input for sequencing was whole blood, taken at baseline. The receptor set was obtained from an adult who was a healthcare worker with PCR-confirmed SARS-CoV-2 infection or an uninfected control (not recorded which).

At least ten counts were recorded for this clonotype. The chain employs TRBV11-3 and TRBJ2-2; the D is unclear. CDR1 and CDR2 (germline): SGHNT, YENEEA. This CDR3 contains 14 residues. Trimming removed 4 bases from V and 0 bases from J, with 6 bases in between. CDR3 bases: TGTGCCAGCAGCTCCGGACCGAACACCGGGGAGCTGTTTTTT. Its protein product is CASSSGPNTGELFF.

This clonotype was counted many times. CDR3 bases: TGCGCCAGCAGCCAATCACAGGGAGATGGCTACACCTTC. Its protein product is CASSQSQGDGYTF. The chain joins TRBV4-1 to TRBJ1-2, with D maybe TRBD1 (6 bases). Germline loops: CDR1 MGHRA, CDR2 YSYEKL. Trimming shortened V by 2 bases and J by 6 bases, and 10 bases separated the two germline ends. The CDR3 extends over 13 amino acids.

This clonotype is judged medium-sized. The genes are TRBV4-2 and TRBJ1-1; D remains ambiguous. CDR1 is LGHNA, CDR2 YNFKEQ, per germline. V was shortened by 0 bases and J by 1 base, with 6 bases between the two germline ends. The length of the CDR3 is 14 residues. The CDR3 loop is CASSQETPNTEAFF. In DNA form, the CDR3 reads TGTGCCAGCAGCCAAGAAACCCCGAACACTGAAGCTTTCTTT.

This clonotype counts as medium-sized. The rearrangement uses TRBV20-1 and TRBJ1-1, with a tentative D call TRBD1 (5 bases). V lost 3 bases to trimming and J lost 1 base, with 12 bases between them. Germline CDR1 is DFQATT and CDR2 is SNEGSKA (reference sequence). The CDR3 loop spans 14 amino acids. The DNA of the CDR3 is TGCAGTGCTAGCCCGGGACTTAGGAACACTGAAGCTTTCTTT. Its protein product is CSASPGLRNTEAFF.

This chain links TRBV7-3 with TRBJ2-2, with 9 bases fitting TRBD1. V was pared by 4 bases and J by 5 bases, with 2 bases of the junction left unmatched. Germline lookup yields CDR1 SGHTA and CDR2 FQGTGA. The CDR3 sequence is 14 residues long. CDR3 protein: CASSWTGVTGELFF. The CDR3, as DNA: TGTGCCAGCAGCTGGACAGGGGTTACCGGGGAGCTGTTTTTT.

Ten or more counts support this clonotype. The rearrangement uses TRBV18 and TRBJ2-7, with D hard to call. CDR3 length: 11 amino acids. The germline CDR1 and CDR2 sequences are KGHSH and LQKENI. The germline V and J ends were trimmed by 5 bases and 2 bases, with 4 bases remaining between them. CDR3: CASSVAYEQYF. The DNA for the CDR3 is TGTGCCAGCTCAGTAGCCTACGAGCAGTACTTC.

This clonotype was recorded a few times. V usage is TRBV7-9 and J usage is TRBJ2-2; possibly TRBD1 for D (7 bases). CDR1 and CDR2 (germline): SEHNR, FQNEAQ (reference sequence). The CDR3 is made up of 13 amino acids. Trimming took off 7 bases at V and 5 bases at J, with 11 bases between the two ends. CDR3 coding DNA: TGTGCCAGCACCCCAGGGGGGACCGGGGAGCTGTTTTTT. Translating gives CASTPGGTGELFF.

The chain carries TRBV12-3 or TRBV12-4 and TRBJ2-3; TRBD2 agrees at 9 bases. This CDR3 is built from 17 residues. The V segment lost 5 bases and the J segment 0 bases; nucleotides outside the gene matches: 9. The DNA for the CDR3 is TGTGCCAGCAGTCCCGGGACTAGCAGCTCTAGCACAGATACGCAGTATTTT. This gives the protein CASSPGTSSSSTDTQYF.

J is TRBJ2-6 and V is TRBV19; D is unresolved. Looked up from germline, CDR1 is LNHDA and CDR2 is SQIVND (reference sequence). V lost 4 bases, J lost 0 bases, and 4 bases lay in between. The CDR3 contains 14 residues. The CDR3 sequence is CASSTGSGANVLTF. CDR3 DNA sequence: TGTGCCAGTAGTACAGGCTCTGGGGCCAACGTCCTGACTTTC.

The chain links TRBV7-7 to TRBJ1-6; D remains unclear. CDR3 length: 12 amino acids. The V end lost 8 bases, the J end lost 7 bases, and 9 bases lay between the germline ends. From germline, CDR1 is SSHAT and CDR2 FNYEAQ (reference sequence). CDR3 amino acids: CASHTPNSPLHF. CDR3 bases: TGTGCCAGCCACACTCCAAATTCACCCCTCCACTTT.

This rearrangement joins TRBV30 to TRBJ2-1, with a tentative D call TRBD2 (6 bases). CDR1 is GTSNPN, CDR2 SVGIG, per germline (reference sequence). The CDR3 extends over 14 amino acids. Trimming stripped 4 bases from V and 5 bases from J, with 15 bases between. Here the CDR3 reads CAWMGGLPNNEQFF. For the CDR3, the DNA is TGTGCCTGGATGGGGGGACTGCCAAACAATGAGCAGTTCTTC. Full variable domain (outside the CDR3, taken from reference TRBV30 and TRBJ2-1): SQTIHQWPATLVQPVGSPLSLECTVEGTSNPNLYWYRQAAGRGLQLLFYSVGIGQISSEVPQNLSASRPQDRQFILSSKKLLLSDSGFYLCAWMGGLPNNEQFFGPGTRLTVL.

This clonotype has a handful of counts. The J gene is TRBJ2-5, the V gene TRBV20-1; no definite D call. The CDR3 is 12 residues long. V was trimmed by 0 bases and J by 5 bases, leaving 7 bases between them. CDR1 DFQATT and CDR2 SNEGSKA come from the germline V gene (reference sequence). This chain's CDR3 is CSARDLEETQYF. The CDR3 DNA sequence: TGCAGTGCTAGAGATCTAGAGGAGACCCAGTACTTC.

This clonotype has ten or more counts. The V and J genes are TRBV20-1 and TRBJ2-7; D call uncertain. This CDR3 has 13 amino acids. The ends were cut back, 1 base at V and 2 bases at J, with 9 bases in the middle. Germline V gene sequence: CDR1 DFQATT, CDR2 SNEGSKA (reference sequence). CDR3 nucleotides: TGCAGTGCTAGAGGGGTGATCGCCTACGAGCAGTACTTC. As protein: CSARGVIAYEQYF.

The rearrangement uses TRBV11-2 and TRBJ2-1, with 9 bases fitting TRBD2. The length of the CDR3 is 15 residues. The ends lost 4 bases at V and 6 bases at J; junction bases unmatched: 7. Looked up from germline, CDR1 is SGHAT and CDR2 is FQNNGV. The CDR3: CASSSLREGPNEQFF. The CDR3 nucleotides read TGTGCCAGCAGCTCCTTGCGGGAGGGCCCCAATGAGCAGTTCTTC.

This clonotype was detected only a few times. J is TRBJ2-3 and V is TRBV28; TRBD1 aligns across 7 bases. The CDR3 loop spans 14 amino acids. Unmatched junction bases numbered 10, after V lost 5 bases and J lost 8 bases. Germline V gene sequence: CDR1 MDHEN, CDR2 SYDVKM. The CDR3 region has the DNA TGTGCCAGCAGTCTCGGACAGGCACTTCCTACGCAGTATTTT. It codes for CASSLGQALPTQYF.

The sample holds many counts of this clonotype. V and J are TRBV27 and TRBJ2-1, with a tentative D call TRBD2 (5 bases). The CDR3 covers 14 residues. Trimming left V 5 bases short and J 0 bases short, with 8 bases between. Germline V lookup: CDR1 MNHEY, CDR2 SMNVEV (reference sequence). CDR3 residues: CASSPGSSYNEQFF. The CDR3 coding sequence is TGTGCCAGCAGTCCGGGGAGCTCCTACAATGAGCAGTTCTTC.

This clonotype was picked up a small number of times. CDR3 bases: TGTGCCTGGAGTGTAAGTAGGTGGGCTTTCTTT. This codes for CAWSVSRWAFF. The chain uses TRBV30 and TRBJ1-1, with D unresolved. CDR3 length: 11 amino acids. Per the germline V gene, CDR1 is GTSNPN and CDR2 is SVGIG (reference sequence). V was clipped by 0 bases and J by 11 bases, with 10 bases between them.